The 6 T cell receptor beta chains below were found in one sample sequenced in a study of T cell therapy after organ transplantation. Profiled with immunoSEQ multiplex PCR; TCRdb holds only in-frame clones, not every one. This sample yields 45,000 to 60,000 clones, of which less than 95% are seen a single time; about 2.9% belongs to the top ten. These TCRs' antigens remain unknown. The specimen comprised CD8+ T cells from blood, sampled before autologous CMV-specific T cell therapy. These receptors were taken from a human patient who had received a solid organ transplant and had CMV disease.

The chain links TRBV5-6 to TRBJ2-7, with D perhaps TRBD1 (5 bases). Germline CDR1 SGHDT, CDR2 YYEEEE. The germline V and J ends were trimmed by 0 bases and 4 bases, with 11 bases remaining between them. CDR3 size: 14 residues. The CDR3 is CASSLGDSEYEQYF. CDR3 DNA sequence: TGTGCCAGCAGCTTGGGAGACAGTGAGTACGAGCAGTACTTC.

The CDR3 bases are TGCGCCAGCGGGGTAGCGGGAGAGGGTAATGAGCAGTTCTTC. Protein product: CASGVAGEGNEQFF. The chain recombines TRBV10-2 with TRBJ2-1; TRBD2 agrees at 9 bases. The V gene's germline CDR1 is WSHSY and CDR2 SAAADI. The CDR3 runs 14 residues. J lost 7 bases, V lost 8 bases, and 9 bases had no gene match.

The rearrangement uses TRBV19 and TRBJ2-3; D perhaps matches TRBD1 (5 bases). Germline V lookup: CDR1 LNHDA, CDR2 SQIVND (reference sequence). The CDR3 loop spans 15 amino acids. V was pared by 2 bases and J by 2 bases, with 11 bases between. The CDR3 loop is CASSISTAPTDTQYF. For the CDR3, the DNA is TGTGCCAGTAGTATATCGACAGCACCCACAGATACGCAGTATTTT.

DNA for the CDR3: TGTGCCAGCAGCTTAAGCGGAGGGGAGCTGTTTTTT. Translation gives CASSLSGGELFF. The V gene is TRBV7-9, the J gene TRBJ2-2; a possible D gene is TRBD2 (5 bases). Germline V gene lookup returns CDR1 SEHNR and CDR2 FQNEAQ (reference sequence). The CDR3 spans 12 residues. Trimming cost V 2 bases and J 8 bases, with 6 bases left between them.

V is TRBV19 and J is TRBJ2-3; TRBD2 matches 10 bases. The CDR3 loop spans 15 amino acids. The germline V gene encodes CDR1 LNHDA and CDR2 SQIVND (reference sequence). After removal of 6 bases from V and 5 bases from J, the junction contained 8 bases not matched to a gene. CDR3 residues: CASRLAGDLVDTQYF. The CDR3 DNA sequence: TGTGCCAGTAGGCTAGCGGGGGACTTAGTAGATACGCAGTATTTT. The whole variable domain, remainder taken from reference TRBV19 and TRBJ2-3, is DGGITQSPKYLFRKEGQNVTLSCEQNLNHDAMYWYRQDPGQGLRLIYYSQIVNDFQKGDIAEGYSVSREKKESFPLTVTSAQKNPTAFYLCASRLAGDLVDTQYFGPGTRLTVL.

About this clone itself: The sample holds other DNA sequences that translate to the same CDR3. CDR3 in amino acids: CASSFGPNQPQHF. The CDR3 DNA is TGTGCCAGCAGTTTCGGACCTAATCAGCCCCAGCATTTT. The rearrangement uses TRBV27 and TRBJ1-5; D uncertain. Trimming removed 3 bases from V and 4 bases from J, with 7 bases in between. This CDR3 is 13 amino acids long. Germline lookup yields CDR1 MNHEY and CDR2 SMNVEV (reference sequence).